Listed below are T cell receptor beta chains from one sample, sequenced in a study of metastatic and nonmetastatic thyroid tumors. TCRdb reassembled clones from the PCR reads with MiXCR. The table shows 15,000 or so clones, with 9.5% to 13% occurring only once. Material: blood. The source of these receptors is a female donor with papillary thyroid cancer or a benign thyroid nodule (not recorded which). Some clones in this sample may be carry-over from other donors' samples. Each CDR3 is given with its conserved first and last residue. A D gene is named only where the DNA matches it firmly. A clone size is listed for some rows: how often the clone was seen (once, few, many), or a class if it is expanded.

length,D,size,J,V,DNA,CDR3
15,.,.,TRBJ2-1,TRBV2,TGTGCCAGCAGTGCATCGGGTACGGATTACAATGAGCAGTTCTTC,CASSASGTDYNEQFF
15,TRBD2,.,TRBJ2-1,TRBV14,TGTGCCAGCAGCTCACTAGCGGGAGGGAACAATGAGCAGTTCTTC,CASSSLAGGNNEQFF
13,.,many,TRBJ1-1,TRBV7-2,TGTGCCAGCAGCCCCCCGGTGAACACTGAAGCTTTCTTT,CASSPPVNTEAFF
14,.,few,TRBJ2-1,TRBV12-3/TRBV12-4,TGTGCCAGCAGTTTAGGGGTGGGGCTAGTTGAGCAGTTCTTC,CASSLGVGLVEQFF
14,.,many,TRBJ1-4,TRBV5-1,TGCGCCAGCAGCTTGGGCAGGGAGAATGAAAAACTGTTTTTT,CASSLGRENEKLFF
12,.,many,TRBJ2-7,TRBV20-1,TGCAGTGCCCTCCTCGGGGAATTCAAACAGTACTTC,CSALLGEFKQYF
16,TRBD1,few,TRBJ2-1,TRBV6-5,TGTGCCAGCAGTTTCCCGGACAGGACCTCCTACAATGAGCAGTTCTTC,CASSFPDRTSYNEQFF
16,.,.,TRBJ2-3,TRBV15,TGTGCCACCAGCAGAGATAATTGGGGAACCACAGATACGCAGTATTTT,CATSRDNWGTTDTQYF
10,.,many,TRBJ1-3,TRBV14,TGTGCCAAGAGAGAGCCCACCATATATTTT,CAKREPTIYF
14,TRBD2,many,TRBJ2-7,TRBV14,TGTGCCAGCAGCCTGCTGACAACGGGGGGCGAGCAGTACTTC,CASSLLTTGGEQYF
16,.,few,TRBJ1-2,TRBV12-3/TRBV12-4,TGTGCCAGCAGTTTGGGCGGCCACATGAGGTGCTATGGCTACACCTTC,CASSLGGHMRCYGYTF
15,.,many,TRBJ2-3,TRBV10-3,TGTGCCATCAGTGAGGGGGGGGCTAGCCGCGATACGCAGTATTTT,CAISEGGASRDTQYF
11,.,many,TRBJ2-7,TRBV2,TGTGCCAGCAGTCCGCTCTACGAGCAGTACTTC,CASSPLYEQYF
16,.,many,TRBJ1-2,TRBV10-1,TGCGCCAGCAGTCTCGCACGCTCTCGTCGTTCAGGTGGCTACACCTTC,CASSLARSRRSGGYTF
13,.,.,TRBJ1-2,TRBV30,TGTGCCTGGAGTGCCAGTGGGGGCTATGGCTACACCTTC,CAWSASGGYGYTF
15,TRBD2,many,TRBJ2-1,TRBV9,TGTGCCAGCAGCCAAGGGACTAGCGGGGACAATGAGCAGTTCTTC,CASSQGTSGDNEQFF
12,.,many,TRBJ1-1,TRBV20-1,TGCAGTGCTAGAGACCCGGCCACAGAAGCTTTCTTT,CSARDPATEAFF
16,.,medium-sized,TRBJ2-7,TRBV28,TGTGCCAGCAGTCCCCCTCCGAACCCCGCGCCCTACGAGCAGTACTTC,CASSPPPNPAPYEQYF
16,TRBD2,few,TRBJ2-5,TRBV27,TGTGCCAGCAGTCCCGGGGGGCTAGCGGGAGAAGATGCCCAGTACTTC,CASSPGGLAGEDAQYF
15,.,many,TRBJ2-1,TRBV18,TGTGCCAGCTCCCCTCAGGGGTGGGGGATCGATGAGCAGTTCTTC,CASSPQGWGIDEQFF
12,.,many,TRBJ2-7,TRBV11-2,TGTGCCAGCAGCCCAGGGACCTACGAGCAGTACTTC,CASSPGTYEQYF
16,.,many,TRBJ2-5,TRBV25-1,TGTGCCAGCAGTGGAGCGCAGGGGTTCGGTCCGGAGACCCAGTACTTC,CASSGAQGFGPETQYF
13,.,medium-sized,TRBJ2-7,TRBV12-3/TRBV12-4,TGTGCCAGCAGTTTACAGCGCCCCTACGAGCAGTACTTC,CASSLQRPYEQYF
12,.,few,TRBJ1-5,TRBV27,TGTGCAAGAAGGCAACAGGGTCAGCCCCAGCATTTT,CARRQQGQPQHF
13,.,medium-sized,TRBJ2-7,TRBV6-1,TGTGCCAGCAGTCCAGTCTCTTCAAGAGAGCAGTACTTC,CASSPVSSREQYF
12,.,few,TRBJ2-1,TRBV12-3/TRBV12-4,TGTGCCAGCAAAACCGGGTTCATGGAGCAGTTCTTC,CASKTGFMEQFF
15,TRBD1,.,TRBJ1-6,TRBV5-8,TGTGCCAGCAGCTTGGTTAGGGGGCGCAATTCACCCCTCCACTTT,CASSLVRGRNSPLHF
17,TRBD2,.,TRBJ2-5,TRBV5-4,TGTGCCAGCAGCCCGGGAGGGGAAAGCGGGGGGCAAGAGACCCAGTACTTC,CASSPGGESGGQETQYF
14,.,many,TRBJ1-3,TRBV18,TGTGCCAGCTCACCCGACTACTCTGGAAACACCATATATTTT,CASSPDYSGNTIYF
16,TRBD1,many,TRBJ1-6,TRBV5-1,TGCGCCAGCAGCCGGGGGGTTACAGGGGGGAATTCACCCCTCCACTTT,CASSRGVTGGNSPLHF
15,.,many,TRBJ2-3,TRBV25-1,TGTGCCAGCAGTGAGGTACCGACGAGCACAGATACGCAGTATTTT,CASSEVPTSTDTQYF
20,TRBD2,.,TRBJ2-3,TRBV6-9,TGTGCCAGCAGTTATTGGCCCCCTATTCTAGCGGGAGAAAACTCAGATACGCAGTATTTT,CASSYWPPILAGENSDTQYF
15,.,few,TRBJ1-1,TRBV3-1,.,CASSQWAEGIPEAFF
16,.,many,TRBJ2-7,TRBV5-1,TGCGCCAGCAGCTTGTTGTCGCAGGATAGCTCCTACGAGCAGTACTTC,CASSLLSQDSSYEQYF
12,.,.,TRBJ2-1,TRBV11-3,TGTGCCAGCAGCACCCTAGGGGGTGAGCAGTTCTTC,CASSTLGGEQFF
13,TRBD2,many,TRBJ2-5,TRBV30,TGTGCCTGGAGCGGGGGGAGGTATGAGACCCAGTACTTC,CAWSGGRYETQYF
13,.,many,TRBJ1-5,TRBV29-1,TGCAGCGTTGAGGACAATCGCCGGCAGCCCCAGCATTTT,CSVEDNRRQPQHF
15,.,many,TRBJ1-6,TRBV14,TGTGCCAGCAGCCAAGAGGCAGGGCCTAATTCACCCCTCCACTTT,CASSQEAGPNSPLHF
13,TRBD2,many,TRBJ2-1,TRBV29-1,TGCAGCGGGACTAGCGGGAGTGGGGATGAGCAGTTCTTC,CSGTSGSGDEQFF
16,.,many,TRBJ1-1,TRBV7-8,TGTGCCAGCAGCCCCGGTTGGGGAGGGCTGCCAACTGAAGCTTTCTTT,CASSPGWGGLPTEAFF
14,TRBD1,few,TRBJ2-5,TRBV7-9,TGTGCCAGCAGCTTAGGCAGGGGGACAGAGACCCAGTACTTC,CASSLGRGTETQYF
12,.,medium-sized,TRBJ2-7,TRBV28,TGTGCCAGCCGGCCGCCCTGGGGAGAGCAGTACTTC,CASRPPWGEQYF
14,.,many,TRBJ2-3,TRBV11-2,TGTGCCAGCAGCTTAACCAGGGCGGCAGATACGCAGTATTTT,CASSLTRAADTQYF
12,.,many,TRBJ2-5,TRBV12-3/TRBV12-4,TGTGCCAGCAGGGGGGTTGAAGAGACCCAGTACTTC,CASRGVEETQYF
15,TRBD1,medium-sized,TRBJ2-3,TRBV6-2/TRBV6-3,TGTGCCAGCAGTTCACCGGGACAGGAGACAGATACGCAGTATTTT,CASSSPGQETDTQYF
16,TRBD1,medium-sized,TRBJ2-6,TRBV6-2/TRBV6-3,TGTGCCAGCACCGGACAGGGGAGGAGAGGGGCCAACGTCCTGACTTTC,CASTGQGRRGANVLTF
14,.,.,TRBJ2-7,TRBV6-1,TGTGCCAGCTCAAGGGACATGAATACCTACGAGCAGTACTTC,CASSRDMNTYEQYF
14,TRBD2,.,TRBJ2-7,TRBV6-1,TGTGCCAGCACCCCAGGACTAGCGGAATACGAGCAGTACTTC,CASTPGLAEYEQYF
17,.,medium-sized,TRBJ1-1,TRBV6-2/TRBV6-3,TGTGCCAGCAGTTACTCCCCAGGAAACTTGGCGAACACTGAAGCTTTCTTT,CASSYSPGNLANTEAFF
13,.,many,TRBJ2-3,TRBV20-1,TGCAGTGCTCCCCGACAGACCACAGATACGCAGTATTTT,CSAPRQTTDTQYF
15,TRBD1,many,TRBJ2-3,TRBV11-1,TGTGCCGTACCCCAAGGGACAGGGGGGACAGATACGCAGTATTTT,CAVPQGTGGTDTQYF
13,.,medium-sized,TRBJ1-5,TRBV12-3/TRBV12-4,TGTGCCAGCAGTTCTGATAGCAATCAGCCCCAGCATTTT,CASSSDSNQPQHF
15,.,.,TRBJ2-7,TRBV27,TGTGCCAGCAGTCCCTCTCGGACGGGACTTTTAGAGCAGTACTTC,CASSPSRTGLLEQYF